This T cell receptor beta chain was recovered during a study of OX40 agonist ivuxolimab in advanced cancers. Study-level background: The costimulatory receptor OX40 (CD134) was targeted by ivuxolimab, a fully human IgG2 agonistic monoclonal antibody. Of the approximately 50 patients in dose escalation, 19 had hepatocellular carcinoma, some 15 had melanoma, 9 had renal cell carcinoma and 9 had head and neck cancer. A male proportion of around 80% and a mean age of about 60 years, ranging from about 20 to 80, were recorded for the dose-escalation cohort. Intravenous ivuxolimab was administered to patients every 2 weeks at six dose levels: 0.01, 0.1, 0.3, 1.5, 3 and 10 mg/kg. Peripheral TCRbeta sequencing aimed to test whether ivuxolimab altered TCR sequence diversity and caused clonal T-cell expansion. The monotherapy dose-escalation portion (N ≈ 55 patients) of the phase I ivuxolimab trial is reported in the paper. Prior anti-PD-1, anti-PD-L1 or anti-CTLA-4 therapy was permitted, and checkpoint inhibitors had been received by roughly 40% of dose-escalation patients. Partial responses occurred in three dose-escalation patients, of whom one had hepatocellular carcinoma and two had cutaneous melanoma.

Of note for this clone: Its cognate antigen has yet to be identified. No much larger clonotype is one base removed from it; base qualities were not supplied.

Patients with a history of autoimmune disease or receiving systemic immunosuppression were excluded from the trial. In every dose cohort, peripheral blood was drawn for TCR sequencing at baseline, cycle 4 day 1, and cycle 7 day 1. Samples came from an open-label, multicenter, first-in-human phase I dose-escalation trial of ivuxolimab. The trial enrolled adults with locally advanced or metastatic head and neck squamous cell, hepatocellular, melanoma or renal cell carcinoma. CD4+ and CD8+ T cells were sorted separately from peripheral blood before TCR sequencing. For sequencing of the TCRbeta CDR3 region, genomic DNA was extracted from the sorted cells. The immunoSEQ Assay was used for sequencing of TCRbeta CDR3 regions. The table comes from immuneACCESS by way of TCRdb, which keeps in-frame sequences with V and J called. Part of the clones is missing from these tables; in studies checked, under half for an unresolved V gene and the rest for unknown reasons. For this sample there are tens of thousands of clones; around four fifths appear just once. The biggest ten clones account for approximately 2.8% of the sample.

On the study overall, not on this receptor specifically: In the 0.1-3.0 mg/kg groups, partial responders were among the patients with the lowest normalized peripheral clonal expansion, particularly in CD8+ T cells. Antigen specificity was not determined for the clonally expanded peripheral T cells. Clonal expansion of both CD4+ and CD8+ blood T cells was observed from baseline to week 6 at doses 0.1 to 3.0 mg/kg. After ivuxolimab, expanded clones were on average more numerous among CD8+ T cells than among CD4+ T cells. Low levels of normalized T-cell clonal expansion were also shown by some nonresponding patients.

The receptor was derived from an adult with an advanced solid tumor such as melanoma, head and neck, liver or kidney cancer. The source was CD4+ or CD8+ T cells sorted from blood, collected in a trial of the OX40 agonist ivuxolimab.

The bases are TGTGCCAGCAGCGGAAGCGGGGGGCCGAGTCGGGAGCAGTACTTC. Protein translation: CASSGSGGPSREQYF. In this chain, TRBV7-2 is recombined with TRBJ2-7, and 9 junctional nucleotides match TRBD2. In the germline V gene, CDR1 corresponds to SGHTA and CDR2 to FQGNSA. For this chain, trimming is 5 bases at the V end and 7 bases at the J end, and the number of junction bases without a gene match is 12. Including cysteine and phenylalanine, the CDR3 has 15 amino acids. CDR3 DNA is the only sequence kept; it has 45 bases, read in frame from the first base.